The T cell receptor (beta chain) under discussion was sequenced for a study of cytomegalovirus exposure and HLA in healthy donors. The CDR3 has 14 residues. Germline V gives CDR1 MDHEN, CDR2 SYDVKM. V was shortened by 5 bases and J by 5 bases, with 12 bases between the two germline ends. The repertoire was sequenced with immunoSEQ multiplex PCR; TCRdb's copy has only in-frame clones and lacks some. The data hold tens of thousands of clones, with 85% to 95% observed a single time. The material sequenced was PBMCs. The chain carries TRBV28 and TRBJ1-4, with D possibly matching TRBD1 (5 bases). The clonotype originates from a man aged 18 to 35 in good health and CMV-seronegative. This chain's CDR3 is CASSLGGGNEKLFF. For the CDR3, the DNA is TGTGCCAGCAGTCTCGGGGGGGGAAATGAAAAACTGTTTTTT. The full variable domain, in which reference TRBV28 and TRBJ1-4 provide the parts outside the CDR3, is DVKVTQSSRYLVKRTGEKVFLECVQDMDHENMFWYRQDPGLGLRLIYFSYDVKMKEKGDIPEGYSVSREKKERFSLILESASTNQTSMYLCASSLGGGNEKLFFGSGTQLSVL.